Below are 13 T cell receptor beta chains sequenced from a single sample in a study of blood T cell repertoires in COVID-19. This table comes from immunoSEQ multiplex PCR, and its TCRdb copy is limited to in-frame clones, with some not included. The sample has roughly 86,000 clones; around 84% are singletons. The sample taken for sequencing was peripheral blood. All receptors come from a man between 35 and 55 years old with acute or convalescent COVID-19.

The V call is TRBV4-2, the J call TRBJ1-2, with D uncertain. In germline, CDR1 is LGHNA, CDR2 YNFKEQ. Trimming pared 1 base from V and 12 bases from J, leaving 12 bases between. This CDR3 spans 12 amino acids. CDR3 DNA: TGTGCCAGCAGCCAAGGGAACGGAGGCAACACCTTC. This sequence encodes CASSQGNGGNTF.

The chain couples TRBV25-1 to TRBJ2-5; D not resolved. The germline gives CDR1 MGHDK, CDR2 SYGVNS. Trimming shortened V by 4 bases and J by 2 bases, and 8 bases separated the two germline ends. The CDR3 sequence is 13 residues long. This CDR3 reads CASSGRDQETQYF. The CDR3 coding sequence is TGTGCCAGCAGTGGTAGAGATCAAGAGACCCAGTACTTC.

The chain carries TRBV7-2 and TRBJ2-5; D unclear. The CDR3 covers 14 residues. Trimming shortened V by 4 bases and J by 1 base, and 10 bases separated the two germline ends. Germline assignment: CDR1 SGHTA and CDR2 FQGNSA. CDR3 nucleotides: TGTGCCAGCAGCTCGTTCCCCTCCCAAGAGACCCAGTACTTC. Residues: CASSSFPSQETQYF.

The V call is TRBV18, the J call TRBJ1-1; 11 nucleotides line up with TRBD1. The trim removed 6 bases at V and 3 bases at J, leaving 15 bases unmatched. This CDR3 contains 18 residues. Germline assignment: CDR1 KGHSH and CDR2 LQKENI. The DNA of the CDR3 is TGTGCCAGCTCGGCCGGGACAGGGGGACACAAAAGACACACTGAAGCTTTCTTT. It yields the protein CASSAGTGGHKRHTEAFF. The entire variable domain, with the rest obtained from reference TRBV18 and TRBJ1-1, is as follows: NAGVMQNPRHLVRRRGQEARLRCSPMKGHSHVYWYRQLPEEGLKFMVYLQKENIIDESGMPKERFSAEFPKEGPSILRIQQVVRGDSAAYFCASSAGTGGHKRHTEAFFGQGTRLTVV.

J is TRBJ2-1 and V is TRBV11-2; 9 bases fit TRBD2. The CDR3 is 15 amino acids. CDR1 and CDR2 (germline): SGHAT, FQNNGV. Trimming took 2 bases from V and 9 from J; bases not matched to a gene: 8. The CDR3 sequence: CASSLSGRPESEQFF. The CDR3 nucleotides read TGTGCCAGCAGCTTAAGCGGGAGGCCCGAATCTGAGCAGTTCTTC.

This clone was detected once. The rearrangement links TRBV3-1 (or the pseudogene TRBV3-2) to TRBJ2-1, with 8 positions matching TRBD2. Trimming at V came to 2 bases and at J to 7 bases, leaving 28 bases not matched to a gene. CDR1 and CDR2 from the germline V gene are LGHDT and YNNKEL (reference sequence). This CDR3 has 22 residues. This CDR3 reads CASSQRITLWGLVTIGRNEQFF. In DNA form, the CDR3 reads TGTGCCAGCAGCCAACGAATAACATTGTGGGGACTAGTTACGATTGGAAGAAATGAGCAGTTCTTC.

Regarding this clone: The identical CDR3 is also encoded by other nucleotide sequences in the sample. J is TRBJ1-6 and V is TRBV12-3 or TRBV12-4; D might be TRBD1 (6 bases). The CDR3 has 13 residues. V was pared by 6 bases and J by 6 bases, with 9 bases between. The CDR3 bases are TGTGCCAGCAGCCAACAGGGTAATTCACCCCTCCACTTT. Translation: CASSQQGNSPLHF.

The J gene is TRBJ2-1, the V gene TRBV5-1, with 8 positions matching TRBD2. CDR1 and CDR2 from the germline V gene are SGHRS and YFSETQ. V trimming: 0 bases; J trimming: 3 bases; junction bases outside the gene matches: 8. This CDR3 region has 17 residues. CDR3: CASSLVRSGGHYNEQFF. The CDR3 DNA reads TGCGCCAGCAGCTTGGTGAGGTCGGGGGGGCACTACAATGAGCAGTTCTTC.

The chain is built from TRBV7-3 and TRBJ2-3; 10 bases fit TRBD2. Germline CDR1 SGHTA, CDR2 FQGTGA. Germline trimming cut 5 bases from V and 7 bases from J; bases unmatched to any gene: 9. CDR3 length: 15 amino acids. CDR3 region: CASSPLAGDAHTQYF. CDR3 DNA: TGTGCCAGCAGCCCCCTAGCGGGGGACGCCCATACGCAGTATTTT.

V is TRBV6-1 and J is TRBJ1-3, with TRBD1 as a possible D gene (6 bases). The CDR3 spans 15 residues. Trimming pared 1 base from V and 1 base from J, leaving 8 bases between. Germline values: CDR1 MNHNS, CDR2 SASEGT. The CDR3 protein is CASSEGDRSGNTIYF. The CDR3 DNA reads as TGTGCCAGCAGTGAAGGAGACAGGTCTGGAAACACCATATATTTT.

The CDR3 DNA sequence: TGCAGCGTTGGGGGAGCGGGAGTTAATGAGTTCTTC. This encodes CSVGGAGVNEFF. V gene TRBV29-1 combines with J gene TRBJ2-1, with 8 bases fitting TRBD2. This CDR3 is built from 12 residues. Germline loops: CDR1 SQVTM, CDR2 ANQGSEA. J was trimmed by 14 bases and V by 4 bases; bases with no gene match: 10.

This clone was found once. The chain employs TRBV18 and TRBJ1-4; D remains ambiguous. The CDR3 totals 16 residues. CDR1 and CDR2 (germline): KGHSH, LQKENI. V was pared by 4 bases and J by 4 bases, with 16 bases between. This CDR3 reads CASSQTVATLNEKLFF. The CDR3 DNA reads TGTGCCAGCTCACAAACGGTCGCAACCCTTAATGAAAAACTGTTTTTT.

The V and J genes are TRBV7-2 and TRBJ2-3; D is possibly TRBD1 (7 bases). This CDR3 comprises 15 residues. Germline V gene sequence: CDR1 SGHTA, CDR2 FQGNSA. Between the trimmed V and J ends, which lost 4 bases and 6 bases, there was a span of 17 bases. The CDR3 DNA reads TGTGCCAGCAGCTCCGGGGGACAGTATTTTGATACGCAGTATTTT. Translating gives CASSSGGQYFDTQYF.